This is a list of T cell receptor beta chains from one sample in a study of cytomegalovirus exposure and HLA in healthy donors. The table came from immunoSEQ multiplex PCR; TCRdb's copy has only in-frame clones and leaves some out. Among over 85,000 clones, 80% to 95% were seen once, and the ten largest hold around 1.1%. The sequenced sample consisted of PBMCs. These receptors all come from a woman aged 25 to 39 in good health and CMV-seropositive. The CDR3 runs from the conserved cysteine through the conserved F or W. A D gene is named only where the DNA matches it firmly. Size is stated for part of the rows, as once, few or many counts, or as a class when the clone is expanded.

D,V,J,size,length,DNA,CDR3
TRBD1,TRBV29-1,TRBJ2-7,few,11,TGCAGCGCGGGACAGGGCTACGAGCAGTACTTC,CSAGQGYEQYF
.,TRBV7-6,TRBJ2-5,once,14,TGTGCCAGCAGCTTAGCGGGGGGTGAAAAGACCCAGTACTTC,CASSLAGGEKTQYF
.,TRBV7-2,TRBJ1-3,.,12,TGTGCCAGCAGCTCCGTAGGAAACACCATATATTTT,CASSSVGNTIYF
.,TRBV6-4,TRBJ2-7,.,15,TGTGCCAGCGACGAACAGGGAATTTGGAACTACGAGCAGTACTTC,CASDEQGIWNYEQYF
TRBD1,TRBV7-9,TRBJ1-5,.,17,TGTGCCAGCAGCTTAGCAGGGGGCTTGGGGAGCAATCAGCCCCAGCATTTT,CASSLAGGLGSNQPQHF
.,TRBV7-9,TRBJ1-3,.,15,TGTGCCAGCAGACCACCCATGGCCTCTGGAAACACCATATATTTT,CASRPPMASGNTIYF
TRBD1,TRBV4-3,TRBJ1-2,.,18,TGCGCCAGCAGCCAAGAACCGGGACAGATCCTAAGTAACTATGGCTACACCTTC,CASSQEPGQILSNYGYTF
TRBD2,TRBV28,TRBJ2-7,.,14,TGTGCCAGCATCGGGACTAGCGGGAGGCGGGAGCAGTACTTC,CASIGTSGRREQYF
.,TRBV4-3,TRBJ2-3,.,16,TGCGCCAGCAGCCAAGGCTTCGCGGGGATGACAGATACGCAGTATTTT,CASSQGFAGMTDTQYF
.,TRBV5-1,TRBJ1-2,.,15,TGCGCCAGCAGCTTGGTCGGCCAGCAGGGCTATGGCTACACCTTC,CASSLVGQQGYGYTF
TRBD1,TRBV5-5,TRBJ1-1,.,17,TGTGCCAGCAGCTTTACGGTGACAGGGATTAAGGACACTGAAGCTTTCTTT,CASSFTVTGIKDTEAFF
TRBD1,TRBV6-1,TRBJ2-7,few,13,TGTGCCAGCAGTGAAACAGGGGCCTACGAGCAGTACTTC,CASSETGAYEQYF
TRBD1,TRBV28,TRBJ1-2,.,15,TGTGCCAGCAGTTCGGCGGGTGGGACAGCCTATGGCTACACCTTC,CASSSAGGTAYGYTF
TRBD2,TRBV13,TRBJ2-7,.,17,TGTGCCAGCAGCTTAGGGGCTAGCGGGAGGCCCAGGGACGAGCAGTACTTC,CASSLGASGRPRDEQYF
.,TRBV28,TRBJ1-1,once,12,TGTGCCAGCAGTTTCCGCGGCAGACAGGCTTTCTTT,CASSFRGRQAFF
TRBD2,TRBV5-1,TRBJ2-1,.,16,TGCGCCAGCAGCTTGGTGTCTAGCGGGAGGATGGATGAGCAGTTCTTC,CASSLVSSGRMDEQFF
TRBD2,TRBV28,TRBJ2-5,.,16,TGTGCCAGCAGTCCAACTGGTCTAGCGGGATCAGAGACCCAGTACTTC,CASSPTGLAGSETQYF
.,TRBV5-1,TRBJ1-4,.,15,TGCGCCAGCAGCTTGGGCGCCTCGGTGAATGAAAAACTGTTTTTT,CASSLGASVNEKLFF
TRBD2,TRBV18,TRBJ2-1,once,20,TGTGCCAGCTCCCCGCTACCCGGGACTAGCGGGAGAGAATCCTACAATGAGCAGTTCTTC,CASSPLPGTSGRESYNEQFF
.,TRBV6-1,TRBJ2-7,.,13,TGTGCCAGCAGTGACCACAGGGCCCACGAGCAGTACTTC,CASSDHRAHEQYF
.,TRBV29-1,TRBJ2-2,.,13,TGCAGCGTTGACAGGGCGAACACCGGGGAGCTGTTTTTT,CSVDRANTGELFF
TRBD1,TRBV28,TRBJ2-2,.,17,TGTGCCAGCAGTGGGGCCGGGACAGGTCTTAGTACCGGGGAGCTGTTTTTT,CASSGAGTGLSTGELFF
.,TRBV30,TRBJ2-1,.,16,TGTGCCTGGAACCTGATGGGGGGTAGCTCCTACAATGAGCAGTTCTTC,CAWNLMGGSSYNEQFF
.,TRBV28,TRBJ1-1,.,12,TGTGCCAGCAGTCAACAGGGCACTGAAGCTTTCTTT,CASSQQGTEAFF
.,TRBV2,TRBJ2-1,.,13,TGTGCCAGCAGGGAGACTAGGGACAATGAGCAGTTCTTC,CASRETRDNEQFF
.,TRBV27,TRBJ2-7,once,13,TGTGCCAGCAGCAGGACAGTGAACTACGAGCAGTACTTC,CASSRTVNYEQYF
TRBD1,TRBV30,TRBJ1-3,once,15,TGTGCCTTGGCTTTAGGGGGCAATTCGGGAAACACCATATATTTT,CALALGGNSGNTIYF
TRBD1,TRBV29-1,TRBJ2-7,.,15,TGCAGCGTGGAATTACAGGACAGGGGGTTATACGAGCAGTACTTC,CSVELQDRGLYEQYF
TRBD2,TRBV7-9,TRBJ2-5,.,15,TGTGCCAGCAGCTTAAAGGGACTAGCGGGAGAGACCCAGTACTTC,CASSLKGLAGETQYF
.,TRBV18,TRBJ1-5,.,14,TGTGCCAGCTCAGATCAGGGGATAGGTCAGCCCCAGCATTTT,CASSDQGIGQPQHF
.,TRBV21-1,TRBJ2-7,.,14,TGTGCCAGCAGCAAACAGACTAGTATTTACGAGCAGTACTTC,CASSKQTSIYEQYF
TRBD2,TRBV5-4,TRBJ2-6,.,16,TGTGCCAGCAGCCCGCCGGGGGGCTCTGGGGCCAACGTCCTGACTTTC,CASSPPGGSGANVLTF
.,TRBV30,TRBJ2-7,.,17,TGTGCCTGGAGTCCCCTGCAGGGGCGGGAGAGGTCCTACGAGCAGTACTTC,CAWSPLQGRERSYEQYF
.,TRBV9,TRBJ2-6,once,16,TGTGCCAGCAGCGCAGGGATAGGGTCTGGGGCCAACGTCCTGACTTTC,CASSAGIGSGANVLTF
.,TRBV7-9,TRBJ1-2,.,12,TGTGCCAGCAGCTTAGGCTCGGATGGCTACACCTTC,CASSLGSDGYTF
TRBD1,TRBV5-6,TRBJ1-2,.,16,TGTGCCAGCAGCCCGGGTCGACAGGGGAGGGTCTATGGCTACACCTTC,CASSPGRQGRVYGYTF
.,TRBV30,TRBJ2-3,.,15,TGTGCCTGGAGTTTCGAGGGCAGGTCGACAGATACGCAGTATTTT,CAWSFEGRSTDTQYF
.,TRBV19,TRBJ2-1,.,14,TGTGCCAGTAGTATTGGACAGAGCTACAATGAGCAGTTCTTC,CASSIGQSYNEQFF
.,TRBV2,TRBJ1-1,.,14,TGTGCCAGCAGTGAAGGACAGTTTGGGGCTGAAGCTTTCTTT,CASSEGQFGAEAFF
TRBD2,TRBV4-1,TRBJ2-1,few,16,TGCGCCAGCAGCCAAGAGGGACTAGCGGGAGTGGGAGAGCAGTTCTTC,CASSQEGLAGVGEQFF
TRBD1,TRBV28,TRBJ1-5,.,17,TGTGCCAGCAGTTTTGGGGCAGGGGGGTATCGCAATCAGCCCCAGCATTTT,CASSFGAGGYRNQPQHF
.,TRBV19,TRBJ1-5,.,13,TGTGCCAGTAGAAAGGACATGGGCGCGCCCCAGCATTTT,CASRKDMGAPQHF
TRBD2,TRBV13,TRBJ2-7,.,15,TGTGCCAGCAGCCGACTAGCGGGAGACACCCACGAGCAGTACTTC,CASSRLAGDTHEQYF
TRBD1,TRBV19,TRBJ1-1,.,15,TGTGCCAGTAGTATAGATGGAGGGGGCTGGACTGAAGCTTTCTTT,CASSIDGGGWTEAFF
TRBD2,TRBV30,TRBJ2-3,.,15,TGTGCCTGGAGTGTAGCGGGAGCGGGTCCAGATACGCAGTATTTT,CAWSVAGAGPDTQYF
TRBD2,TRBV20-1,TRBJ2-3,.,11,TGCAGTGCTAGCGGGACTAGTGACGCGTATTTT,CSASGTSDAYF